The 27 T cell receptor beta chains given below trace back to one sample, sequenced in a study of vaccination and CD4 T cells after COVID-19. These receptors have no known antigen. The sample's treatment: roughly 10-day PBMC culture with coronavirus spike peptide pools or control peptides (ViraFEST assay). Sequence data for DNA of cultured CD4+ T cells were generated by the Oncomine TCR Beta short-read assay. TCRdb itself ran the PCR reads through MiXCR, one entry per CDR3 protein. Here the sample spans approximately 20,000 distinct CDR3 sequences, approximately 60% being singletons. The sample comprised CD4+ T cells from blood, cultured in vitro. Receptors originate from a human donor who had recovered from COVID-19.

V usage is TRBV10-1 and J usage is TRBJ2-3, with 11 bases fitting TRBD1. The CDR3 runs 16 residues. From germline, CDR1 is WNHNN and CDR2 SYGVQD (reference sequence). The ends lost 0 bases at V and 3 bases at J; junction bases unmatched: 2. CDR3 in DNA: TGCGCCAGCAGTGAGTCGGGGACAGGGGGAACAGATACGCAGTATTTT. Protein product: CASSESGTGGTDTQYF.

This clonotype appeared a few times. The J gene is TRBJ2-3, the V gene TRBV28; D might be TRBD2 (7 bases). Germline-derived CDR1 and CDR2 are MDHEN and SYDVKM. This CDR3 comprises 13 residues. The ends were cut back, 8 bases at V and 3 bases at J, with 12 bases in the middle. In DNA form, the CDR3 reads TGTGCCAGCCTAAAGGGGGGGACAGATACGCAGTATTTT. Amino acids: CASLKGGTDTQYF.

V and J are TRBV5-1 and TRBJ1-1; TRBD1 matches at 8 bases. Germline loops: CDR1 SGHRS, CDR2 YFSETQ. This CDR3 spans 15 amino acids. Trimming took 2 bases from V and 1 from J; bases not matched to a gene: 4. The CDR3: CASSFTGGENTEAFF. The CDR3 region has the DNA TGCGCCAGCAGCTTTACAGGGGGTGAGAACACTGAAGCTTTCTTT.

The V call is TRBV28, the J call TRBJ1-2; no firm D call. Trimming shortened V by 6 bases and J by 6 bases, and 8 bases separated the two germline ends. Looked up from germline, CDR1 is MDHEN and CDR2 is SYDVKM. The CDR3 is made up of 11 amino acids. CDR3 nucleotide sequence: TGTGCCAGCAGAGTCCGGGATGGCTACACCTTC. Encoded protein: CASRVRDGYTF.

The V and J genes are TRBV7-8 and TRBJ2-7; no firm D call. Trimming cost V 5 bases and J 0 bases, with 11 bases left between them. The CDR3 has 14 residues. CDR1 SGHVS and CDR2 FQNEAQ come from the germline V gene. The CDR3 sequence is CASSPDLYSYEQYF. The CDR3, as DNA: TGTGCCAGCAGCCCCGACCTCTACTCCTACGAGCAGTACTTC.

The gene calls are TRBV20-1 and TRBJ2-4; possibly TRBD2 for D (5 bases). CDR1 and CDR2 (germline): DFQATT, SNEGSKA (reference sequence). V was trimmed by 4 bases and J by 11 bases, leaving 18 bases between them. This CDR3 is 13 amino acids long. CDR3 protein: CSAIQPPGTFQYF. The DNA of the CDR3 is TGCAGTGCTATACAGCCGCCGGGAACATTTCAGTACTTC.

For the CDR3, the DNA is TGTGCCAGTAGTATCCGCCTACAGGGGGCAAACGAGCAGTACTTC. This encodes CASSIRLQGANEQYF. V and J are TRBV19 and TRBJ2-7, with 9 bases aligning to TRBD1. CDR1 is LNHDA and CDR2 is SQIVND in the germline V gene (reference sequence). V gave up 3 bases and J gave up 5 bases; unmatched junction bases: 8. The CDR3 loop spans 15 amino acids.

The chain employs TRBV18 and TRBJ1-1, with TRBD1 matching 7 bases. The CDR3 is 15 amino acids. Germline loops: CDR1 KGHSH, CDR2 LQKENI. V was clipped by 3 bases and J by 4 bases; unmatched bases: 8. The CDR3 region has the DNA TGTGCCAGCTCACCCAGAGGCAGGGGGTTCACTGAAGCTTTCTTT. As protein: CASSPRGRGFTEAFF. Together with reference TRBV18 and TRBJ1-1, the CDR3 gives the full variable domain: NAGVMQNPRHLVRRRGQEARLRCSPMKGHSHVYWYRQLPEEGLKFMVYLQKENIIDESGMPKERFSAEFPKEGPSILRIQQVVRGDSAAYFCASSPRGRGFTEAFFGQGTRLTVV.

The table lists this clonotype with a count of one. DNA of the CDR3: TGTGCCACCAGCAGAGATAGTTGGAATCGGAGGACTGAAGCTTTCTTT. Translation: CATSRDSWNRRTEAFF. The gene calls are TRBV15 and TRBJ1-1; D is unclear. The CDR3 sequence is 16 residues long. CDR1 is LNHNV, CDR2 YYDKDF, per germline (reference sequence). Trimming shortened V by 0 bases and J by 5 bases, and 16 bases separated the two germline ends. Full variable domain (remainder filled in from reference TRBV15 and TRBJ1-1): DAMVIQNPRYQVTQFGKPVTLSCSQTLNHNVMYWYQQKSSQAPKLLFHYYDKDFNNEADTPDNFQSRRPNTSFCFLDIRSPGLGDTAMYLCATSRDSWNRRTEAFFGQGTRLTVV.

The CDR3 DNA is TGTGCCAGCAGTTTATCGGGTCTCGGGGGGGGCGAGCAGTACTTC. The encoded protein is CASSLSGLGGGEQYF. V is TRBV12-3 or TRBV12-4 and J is TRBJ2-7; 8 bases align to TRBD2. The length of the CDR3 is 15 residues. With 2 bases clipped from V and 6 bases from J, the junction kept 9 bases outside the gene matches.

The chain is built from TRBV27 and TRBJ1-2, with TRBD1 as a possible D gene (5 bases). The CDR3 has 15 residues. Germline V gives CDR1 MNHEY, CDR2 SMNVEV (reference sequence). V shed 6 bases and J shed 0 bases, with 14 bases lying between them. The CDR3 sequence: CASRGWGETNYGYTF. The CDR3 region has the DNA TGTGCCAGCAGGGGCTGGGGGGAAACTAACTATGGCTACACCTTC.

The rearrangement joins TRBV4-1 to TRBJ1-2; D unresolved. CDR3 length: 13 amino acids. V dropped 0 bases and J dropped 4 bases, with 6 bases sitting between them. Germline CDR1 reads MGHRA; CDR2 reads YSYEKL. The CDR3 DNA reads as TGCGCCAGCAGCCAAGATTACAGCTATGGCTACACCTTC. Translation gives CASSQDYSYGYTF.

The J gene is TRBJ1-5, the V gene TRBV24-1; D gene unclear. This CDR3 is built from 12 residues. Germline V gene sequence: CDR1 KGHDR, CDR2 SFDVKD. V lost 2 bases and J 4 bases, leaving 2 bases between the germline ends. The CDR3: CATSDSNQPQHF. CDR3 nucleotide sequence: TGTGCCACCAGTGATTCTAATCAGCCCCAGCATTTT.

This clonotype was counted a single time. V gene TRBV27 combines with J gene TRBJ2-7, with D maybe TRBD1 (6 bases). This CDR3 is built from 11 residues. Trimming removed 5 bases at V and 6 bases at J, with 8 bases between. The germline V gene has CDR1 MNHEY and CDR2 SMNVEV (reference sequence). Written as DNA, the CDR3 is TGTGCCAGCAGTCTCAGGGGCGAGCAGTACTTC. It yields the protein CASSLRGEQYF.

The J gene is TRBJ2-3, the V gene TRBV18; D may be TRBD2 (6 bases). The CDR3 covers 13 residues. Germline CDR1 KGHSH, CDR2 LQKENI. The ends were cut back, 6 bases at V and 5 bases at J, with 12 bases in the middle. The CDR3 region has the DNA TGTGCCAGCTCCCAGGAAGCGGGAGATACGCAGTATTTT. Residues: CASSQEAGDTQYF.

V usage is TRBV5-6 and J usage is TRBJ1-1, with 7 bases matching TRBD1. In germline, CDR1 is SGHDT, CDR2 YYEEEE. The junction had 9 bases not matched to a gene; V was cut back by 4 bases and J by 0 bases. CDR3 length: 16 amino acids. CDR3: CASSGNRGTMNTEAFF. The CDR3 DNA follows: TGTGCCAGCAGCGGCAACAGGGGCACCATGAACACTGAAGCTTTCTTT.

The V gene is TRBV2, the J gene TRBJ2-4; D unclear. The CDR3 has 11 residues. Deletions cut 5 bases from V and 9 bases from J, with 8 bases between. Germline V gives CDR1 SNHLY, CDR2 FYNNEI. The CDR3 is CASSPMGIQYF. DNA of the CDR3: TGTGCCAGCAGTCCAATGGGCATTCAGTACTTC.

The V call is TRBV11-1, the J call TRBJ2-1; no definite D call. V lost 5 bases and J 3 bases, leaving 5 bases between the germline ends. This CDR3 is 12 amino acids long. The germline CDR1 and CDR2 sequences are SGHAT and FQDESV (reference sequence). The CDR3 region is CASSPLYNEQFF. The CDR3 nucleotides read TGTGCCAGCAGCCCCCTCTACAATGAGCAGTTCTTC.

The chain combines TRBV20-1 with TRBJ1-6; 7 bases agree with TRBD1. CDR1 and CDR2 (germline): DFQATT, SNEGSKA (reference sequence). This CDR3 is built from 15 residues. V was clipped by 3 bases and J by 8 bases; unmatched bases: 10. The CDR3 DNA reads as TGCAGTGCTAGCAAGACAGGGAGAGGAGATTCACCCCTCCACTTT. It translates to CSASKTGRGDSPLHF.

CDR3 coding DNA: TGTGCCAGCGCCGGACTAGCGGGAGGGAGAGATACGCAGTATTTT. Translation gives CASAGLAGGRDTQYF. The chain joins TRBV6-1 to TRBJ2-3; 15 bases agree with TRBD2. Germline values: CDR1 MNHNS, CDR2 SASEGT. The junction had 5 bases not matched to a gene; V was cut back by 8 bases and J by 5 bases. This CDR3 is built from 15 residues.

The V call is TRBV20-1, the J call TRBJ2-7, with 11 bases matching TRBD2. There are 18 residues in the CDR3. J lost 3 bases, V lost 1 base, and 14 bases had no gene match. Germline loops: CDR1 DFQATT, CDR2 SNEGSKA (reference sequence). Here the CDR3 DNA reads TGCAGTGCTAGAGCCTCGGGACTAGCGGCCTACGGTCTCTACGAGCAGTACTTC. Protein sequence: CSARASGLAAYGLYEQYF.

The J gene is TRBJ2-5, the V gene TRBV6-1; D is possibly TRBD2 (5 bases). The CDR3 has 12 residues. Trimming left V 1 base short and J 7 bases short, with 7 bases between. Germline values: CDR1 MNHNS, CDR2 SASEGT. The CDR3 DNA is TGTGCCAGCAGTGAAGAGCGGAGGACCCAGTACTTC. Translating it yields CASSEERRTQYF.

This clonotype has more than one count but fewer than ten. The gene calls are TRBV7-2 and TRBJ2-1, with D unresolved. In germline, CDR1 is SGHTA, CDR2 FQGNSA. With 0 bases removed from V and 0 bases from J, the gap between germline ends came to 6 bases. The CDR3 extends over 15 amino acids. This CDR3 reads CASSLASSSYNEQFF. CDR3 sequence (DNA): TGTGCCAGCAGCTTAGCGAGCAGCTCCTACAATGAGCAGTTCTTC.

The count of this clonotype is one. Here the CDR3 reads CAWRPLVAYEQYF. The CDR3 region has the DNA TGTGCCTGGAGACCACTAGTTGCCTACGAGCAGTACTTC. V is TRBV30 and J is TRBJ2-7, with D perhaps matching TRBD2 (5 bases). This CDR3 is 13 amino acids long. The V and J ends lost 3 bases and 2 bases respectively, with 11 bases between them. CDR1 is GTSNPN and CDR2 is SVGIG in the germline V gene (reference sequence).

This clonotype was detected only a few times. The chain combines TRBV7-2 with TRBJ2-5; D remains ambiguous. Germline-derived CDR1 and CDR2 are SGHTA and FQGNSA. This CDR3 has 14 amino acids. V dropped 4 bases and J dropped 2 bases, with 11 bases sitting between them. The CDR3 here is CASSSRHHQETQYF. In nucleotides, the CDR3 is TGTGCCAGCAGCTCCCGACACCATCAAGAGACCCAGTACTTC.

The genes are TRBV27 and TRBJ2-1; D remains ambiguous. Germline-derived CDR1 and CDR2 are MNHEY and SMNVEV (reference sequence). The V end lost 2 bases, the J end lost 4 bases, and 12 bases lay between the germline ends. The CDR3 loop spans 15 amino acids. The CDR3, as DNA: TGTGCCAGCAGTTTACTGCGGTCTCTGTACAATGAGCAGTTCTTC. Its translation: CASSLLRSLYNEQFF.

The V gene is TRBV7-6, the J gene TRBJ1-4, with a weak D call TRBD1 (5 bases). Trimming stripped 6 bases from V and 0 bases from J, with 11 bases between. Germline V gene lookup returns CDR1 SGHVS and CDR2 FNYEAQ. This CDR3 has 15 residues. The CDR3 is CASRGWGTTNEKLFF. The CDR3 DNA is TGTGCCAGCAGGGGCTGGGGGACAACTAATGAAAAACTGTTTTTT. The full variable domain, rest sourced from reference TRBV7-6 and TRBJ1-4, is GAGVSQSPRYKVTKRGQDVALRCDPISGHVSLYWYRQALGQGPEFLTYFNYEAQQDKSGLPNDRFSAERPEGSISTLTIQRTEQRDSAMYRCASRGWGTTNEKLFFGSGTQLSVL.